This T cell receptor (beta chain) was identified in a study of blood T cell repertoires in COVID-19. In the study overall: T cells, B-cell-depleted T cells, or PBMCs provided the cDNA or gDNA that served as material.

In the authors' methods: Researchers report that nucleated cell counts were estimated from reference gene primer amplification. TCRdb's table, derived via immunoSEQ multiplex PCR, lists solely in-frame clones and lacks some. D and trimming were read from the DNA, whereas the V and J calls and clone size are those reported in that table. The sample has about 36,000 clones, around 85% seen once; the top ten hold 14%. Between the trimmed V and J ends, which lost 4 bases and 9 bases, there was a span of 15 bases. The CDR3 extends over 13 amino acids. Germline V gene data show CDR1 as SNHLY and CDR2 as FYNNEI.

The chain joins TRBV2 to TRBJ1-1; maybe TRBD1 (6 bases). Sequences were obtained from peripheral blood. This TCR was sampled from a human donor in a cohort sampled during active COVID-19. The CDR3, as DNA: TGTGCCAGCAGTGTGGGGGCGCAGGGTAAAGCTTTCTTT. It codes for CASSVGAQGKAFF.